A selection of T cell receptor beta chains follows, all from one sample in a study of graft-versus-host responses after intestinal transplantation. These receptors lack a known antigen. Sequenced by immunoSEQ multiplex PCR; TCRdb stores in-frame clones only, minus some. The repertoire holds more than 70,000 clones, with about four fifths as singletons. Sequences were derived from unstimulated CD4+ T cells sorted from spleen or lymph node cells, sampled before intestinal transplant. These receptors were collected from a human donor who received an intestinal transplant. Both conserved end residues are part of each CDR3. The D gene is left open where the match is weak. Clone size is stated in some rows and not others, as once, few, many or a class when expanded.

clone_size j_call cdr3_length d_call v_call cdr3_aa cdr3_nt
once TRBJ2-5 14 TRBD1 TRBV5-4 CASSERTGSETQYF TGTGCCAGCAGCGAAAGGACAGGGTCAGAGACCCAGTACTTC
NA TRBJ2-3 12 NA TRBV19 CASSMGGHTQYF TGTGCCAGTAGTATGGGGGGGCATACGCAGTATTTT
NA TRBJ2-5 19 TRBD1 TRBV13 CASSSPGDRGPSERETQYF TGTGCCAGCAGCTCTCCGGGGGACAGGGGCCCGTCTGAGAGAGAGACCCAGTACTTC
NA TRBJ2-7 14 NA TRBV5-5 CASSSTTGSYEQYF TGTGCCAGCAGCTCGACGACAGGATCCTACGAGCAGTACTTC
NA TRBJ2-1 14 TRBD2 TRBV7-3 CASSPGLAIHEQFF TGTGCCAGCAGCCCGGGACTAGCGATCCATGAGCAGTTCTTC
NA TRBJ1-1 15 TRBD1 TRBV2 CASSQQGARGTEAFF TGTGCCAGCAGTCAGCAGGGGGCGCGGGGCACTGAAGCTTTCTTT
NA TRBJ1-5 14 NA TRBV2 CASSEEAGRQPQHF TGTGCCAGCAGTGAAGAGGCAGGGCGTCAGCCCCAGCATTTT
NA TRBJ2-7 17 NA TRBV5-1 CASSPLGTTGTPGQQYF TGCGCCAGCAGCCCTCTGGGGACAACGGGGACCCCGGGCCAGCAGTACTTC
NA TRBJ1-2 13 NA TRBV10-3 CAISGRRNYGYTF TGTGCCATCAGTGGAAGGAGAAACTATGGCTACACCTTC
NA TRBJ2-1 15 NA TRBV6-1 CASSARDFSYNEQFF TGTGCCAGCAGTGCACGGGACTTCTCCTACAATGAGCAGTTCTTC
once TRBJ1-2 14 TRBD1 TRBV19 CASRDIRDRVRYTF TGTGCCAGTAGAGATATCCGGGACAGGGTGCGCTACACCTTC
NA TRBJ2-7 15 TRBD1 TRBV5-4 CASSFTGGAAYEQYF TGTGCCAGCAGCTTTACAGGGGGCGCCGCCTACGAGCAGTACTTC
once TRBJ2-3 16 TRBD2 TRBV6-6 CASNSRTSGHTDTQYF TGTGCCAGCAACAGCAGGACTAGCGGACACACAGATACGCAGTATTTT
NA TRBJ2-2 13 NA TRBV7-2 CASILEAGGELFF TGTGCCAGCATACTAGAGGCGGGCGGGGAGCTGTTTTTT
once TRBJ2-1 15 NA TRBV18 CASSPTLQGYNEQFF TGTGCCAGCTCACCCACTCTACAGGGATACAATGAGCAGTTCTTC
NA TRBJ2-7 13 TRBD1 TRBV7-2 CASSRQGGNEQYF TGTGCCAGCAGCCGACAGGGCGGCAACGAGCAGTACTTC
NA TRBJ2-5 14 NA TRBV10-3 CAISESGGRETQYF TGTGCCATCAGTGAGTCGGGGGGTAGAGAGACCCAGTACTTC
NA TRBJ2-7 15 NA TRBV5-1 CASSPPPGGPYEQYF TGCGCCAGCAGCCCACCTCCCGGGGGACCATACGAGCAGTACTTC
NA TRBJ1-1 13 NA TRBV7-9 CASSTKGETEAFF TGTGCCAGCAGCACCAAGGGAGAAACTGAAGCTTTCTTT
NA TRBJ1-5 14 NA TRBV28 CASRPGTGFQPQHF TGTGCCAGCAGGCCAGGGACTGGCTTTCAGCCCCAGCATTTT
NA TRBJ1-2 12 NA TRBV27 CASSLSGIGYTF TGTGCCAGCAGTTTATCCGGGATCGGCTACACCTTC